This passage covers 26 T cell receptor beta chains from one sample sequenced in a study of T-cell memory formation after mild COVID-19. MiXCR, applied by TCRdb to the 5' RACE reads, yields one record per CDR3 protein. Among over 40,000 distinct CDR3 sequences listed, approximately 12% were seen once. The sample was PBMCs or a T cell subset sorted from them (not recorded which). The receptors come from a man aged 18 to 29 who had mild COVID-19 (a few samples of this study predate the infection). Cell type and time point are not known.

The chain carries TRBV13 and TRBJ2-1; 12 bases align to TRBD2. The V segment lost 5 bases and the J segment 0 bases; nucleotides outside the gene matches: 8. The CDR3 sequence is 18 residues long. Looked up from germline, CDR1 is PRHDT and CDR2 is FYEKMQ (reference sequence). The CDR3: CASSPSSGRALSYNEQFF. The CDR3 DNA reads TGTGCCAGCAGCCCATCTAGCGGGAGGGCCCTCTCCTACAATGAGCAGTTCTTC.

This clonotype has only a few counts. The chain is built from TRBV4-3 and TRBJ2-1; no clear D gene. Germline CDR1 LGHNA, CDR2 YSLEER. The CDR3 is 14 amino acids. V dropped 0 bases and J dropped 6 bases, with 9 bases sitting between them. CDR3 in amino acids: CASSQEIRINEQFF. The CDR3 DNA reads TGCGCCAGCAGCCAAGAGATTAGGATCAATGAGCAGTTCTTC.

The rearrangement joins TRBV11-2 to TRBJ1-1; D is possibly TRBD1 (5 bases). CDR3 length: 13 residues. V lost 5 bases and J 4 bases, leaving 11 bases between the germline ends. Germline V CDR1 and CDR2: SGHAT, FQNNGV. CDR3 sequence (DNA): TGTGCCAGCAGCATAGGGGTGAGCACTGAAGCTTTCTTT. Translation: CASSIGVSTEAFF. The full variable domain, its missing parts supplied by reference TRBV11-2 and TRBJ1-1, is EAGVAQSPRYKIIEKRQSVAFWCNPISGHATLYWYQQILGQGPKLLIQFQNNGVVDDSQLPKDRFSAERLKGVDSTLKIQPAKLEDSAVYLCASSIGVSTEAFFGQGTRLTVV.

This clonotype came up many times. The chain is built from TRBV20-1 and TRBJ2-3, with TRBD2 matching 9 bases. Germline loops: CDR1 DFQATT, CDR2 SNEGSKA (reference sequence). Unmatched junction bases numbered 6, after V lost 0 bases and J lost 5 bases. This CDR3 is 15 amino acids long. The CDR3 protein is CSAREAGGLVDTQYF. In nucleotides, the CDR3 is TGCAGTGCTAGAGAGGCGGGGGGGCTCGTAGATACGCAGTATTTT.

This chain joins TRBV20-1 and TRBJ2-2; D perhaps matches TRBD2 (6 bases). Trimming cost V 6 bases and J 4 bases, with 18 bases left between them. The germline CDR1 and CDR2 sequences are DFQATT and SNEGSKA (reference sequence). The CDR3 loop spans 15 amino acids. CDR3 amino acids: CSARDFQRGTGELFF. For the CDR3, the DNA is TGCAGTGCAAGGGACTTTCAGAGGGGCACCGGGGAGCTGTTTTTT.

This clonotype came up many times. The chain is built from TRBV4-3 and TRBJ2-2; 9 bases align to TRBD1. The CDR3 consists of 17 residues. V shed 1 base and J 2 bases; nucleotides not matched to a gene: 5. Looked up from germline, CDR1 is LGHNA and CDR2 is YSLEER. This CDR3 reads CASSQGTGGANTGELFF. As DNA, the CDR3 is TGCGCCAGCAGCCAAGGAACAGGGGGCGCAAACACCGGGGAGCTGTTTTTT.

This clonotype occurred a few times. The chain carries TRBV5-1 and TRBJ2-3, with unresolved D. The CDR3 runs 14 residues. The V end lost 4 bases, the J end lost 4 bases, and 13 bases lay between the germline ends. Germline V gives CDR1 SGHRS, CDR2 YFSETQ. The chain's CDR3 is CASSHSNSADTQYF. The CDR3 DNA follows: TGCGCCAGCAGCCATAGTAATTCTGCAGATACGCAGTATTTT.

In its sample, this clonotype was seen once. The chain couples TRBV3-1 to TRBJ1-1; a weak D match, TRBD1 (5 bases). Germline V CDR1 and CDR2: LGHDT, YNNKEL (reference sequence). V lost 4 bases and J 5 bases, leaving 17 bases between the germline ends. The CDR3 consists of 15 residues. For the CDR3, the DNA is TGTGCCAGCAGCCGAGCGGAGTGGGGGAGGACTGAAGCTTTCTTT. Translating it yields CASSRAEWGRTEAFF.

By proportion, this clonotype is medium-sized. This chain connects TRBV5-1 to TRBJ2-3, with 8 bases fitting TRBD1. CDR3 length: 14 amino acids. Germline loops: CDR1 SGHRS, CDR2 YFSETQ. V gave up 1 base and J gave up 6 bases; unmatched junction bases: 4. The CDR3: CASSLRTGSDTQYF. The CDR3 DNA follows: TGCGCCAGCAGCTTGAGGACAGGGTCGGATACGCAGTATTTT.

The chain links TRBV7-2 to TRBJ1-1; D is uncertain. CDR3 length: 13 amino acids. CDR1 and CDR2 from the germline V gene are SGHTA and FQGNSA. Trimming took 5 bases from V and 3 from J, leaving 10 bases between them. This CDR3 reads CASSQRLDTEAFF. The CDR3 DNA is TGTGCCAGCAGCCAAAGATTAGACACTGAAGCTTTCTTT.

This clonotype came up many times. The rearrangement uses TRBV27 and TRBJ2-2, with D hard to call. With 5 bases removed from V and 5 bases from J, the gap between germline ends came to 6 bases. Germline V gene lookup returns CDR1 MNHEY and CDR2 SMNVEV (reference sequence). The CDR3 spans 12 residues. The CDR3 reads CASSLPTGELFF. In DNA form, the CDR3 reads TGTGCCAGCAGTCTCCCTACCGGGGAGCTGTTTTTT.

J is TRBJ1-2 and V is TRBV5-1; 7 positions match TRBD1. The ends lost 1 base at V and 5 bases at J; junction bases unmatched: 11. The CDR3 is 16 amino acids. Germline CDR1 reads SGHRS; CDR2 reads YFSETQ. The CDR3 here is CASSLTRQGWGYGYTF. DNA for the CDR3: TGCGCCAGCAGCTTGACTCGACAGGGTTGGGGATATGGCTACACCTTC.

The chain combines TRBV7-6 with TRBJ1-6; D is uncertain. The germline gives CDR1 SGHVS, CDR2 FNYEAQ. Trimming shortened V by 2 bases and J by 7 bases, and 9 bases separated the two germline ends. The CDR3 is 14 amino acids. In nucleotides, the CDR3 is TGTGCCAGCAGCTTAAGAGGGAACAATTCACCCCTCCACTTT. It encodes CASSLRGNNSPLHF.

This clonotype was seen ten or more times. The chain uses TRBV7-9 and TRBJ2-4; D possibly uses TRBD1 or TRBD2 (6 bases each). Germline CDR1 reads SEHNR; CDR2 reads FQNEAQ (reference sequence). V lost 1 base and J 6 bases, leaving 13 bases between the germline ends. The CDR3 loop spans 15 amino acids. The CDR3 sequence is CASSLDSGGGNIQYF. CDR3 sequence (DNA): TGTGCCAGCAGCTTAGACTCTGGAGGGGGAAACATTCAGTACTTC. Full variable domain (outside the CDR3, taken from reference TRBV7-9 and TRBJ2-4): DTGVSQNPRHKITKRGQNVTFRCDPISEHNRLYWYRQTLGQGPEFLTYFQNEAQLEKSRLLSDRFSAERPKGSFSTLEIQRTEQGDSAMYLCASSLDSGGGNIQYFGAGTRLSVL.

This clonotype was found many times. This chain uses TRBV6-1 with TRBJ2-7, with D possibly TRBD1 on 5 matching bases. The CDR3 loop spans 14 amino acids. The germline V gene has CDR1 MNHNS and CDR2 SASEGT. Between the trimmed V and J ends, which lost 1 base and 2 bases, there was a span of 9 bases. CDR3 nucleotide sequence: TGTGCCAGCAGTGAAGAGGGGCCGACCTACGAGCAGTACTTC. It codes for CASSEEGPTYEQYF.

The V and J genes are TRBV18 and TRBJ2-5; 7 bases match TRBD1. J was trimmed by 4 bases and V by 2 bases; bases with no gene match: 7. The germline CDR1 and CDR2 sequences are KGHSH and LQKENI. The CDR3 has 15 amino acids. CDR3 nucleotides: TGTGCCAGCTCACCAGGGGGCGACAGGGTAGAGACCCAGTACTTC. It encodes CASSPGGDRVETQYF.

The chain combines TRBV5-1 with TRBJ1-2; no definite D call. Germline V gives CDR1 SGHRS, CDR2 YFSETQ. The germline V and J ends were trimmed by 1 base and 0 bases, with 4 bases remaining between them. The length of the CDR3 is 13 residues. Written as DNA, the CDR3 is TGCGCCAGCAGCTTGCCCACTAACTATGGCTACACCTTC. It is translated as CASSLPTNYGYTF.

By share, this clonotype counts as medium-sized. This sequence joins TRBV4-3 and TRBJ2-7; D is perhaps TRBD2 (5 bases). V was pared by 1 base and J by 2 bases, with 24 bases between. The length of the CDR3 is 19 residues. CDR1 and CDR2 from the germline V gene are LGHNA and YSLEER. This chain's CDR3 is CASSQGRSSRPPSAYEQYF. The CDR3 coding sequence is TGCGCCAGCAGCCAAGGGAGATCTAGCCGCCCCCCTTCAGCCTACGAGCAGTACTTC.

The V gene is TRBV11-2, the J gene TRBJ2-5; D is unresolved. The CDR3 has 14 amino acids. Germline V lookup: CDR1 SGHAT, CDR2 FQNNGV. V was shortened by 3 bases and J by 3 bases, with 11 bases between the two germline ends. CDR3 coding DNA: TGTGCCAGCAGCTTGCGGCCCCAGGAAGAGACCCAGTACTTC. It encodes CASSLRPQEETQYF. The variable domain in full, completed from reference TRBV11-2 and TRBJ2-5, reads EAGVAQSPRYKIIEKRQSVAFWCNPISGHATLYWYQQILGQGPKLLIQFQNNGVVDDSQLPKDRFSAERLKGVDSTLKIQPAKLEDSAVYLCASSLRPQEETQYFGPGTRLLVL.

This chain connects TRBV7-7 to TRBJ2-1; TRBD2 matches at 9 bases. CDR3 size: 15 residues. J gave up 2 bases and V 3 bases, and 2 bases lay outside the gene matches. Germline CDR1 SSHAT, CDR2 FNYEAQ (reference sequence). This chain's CDR3 is CASSLGTSPYNEQFF. The CDR3 coding sequence is TGTGCCAGCAGCTTGGGGACTAGCCCCTACAATGAGCAGTTCTTC.

The chain recombines TRBV2 with TRBJ1-2; TRBD1 matches at 7 bases. The CDR3 is 13 amino acids. The germline V gene has CDR1 SNHLY and CDR2 FYNNEI. V was clipped by 4 bases and J by 8 bases; unmatched bases: 7. CDR3 bases: TGTGCCAGCAGTGGAAGGACAGGTGGAGGCTACACCTTC. It is translated as CASSGRTGGGYTF. The variable domain in full, with the rest retrieved from reference TRBV2 and TRBJ1-2, is EPEVTQTPSHQVTQMGQEVILRCVPISNHLYFYWYRQILGQKVEFLVSFYNNEISEKSEIFDDQFSVERPDGSNFTLKIRSTKLEDSAMYFCASSGRTGGGYTFGSGTRLTVV.

This clonotype was seen ten or more times. J is TRBJ2-1 and V is TRBV28; 11 bases fit TRBD2. V was clipped by 5 bases and J by 8 bases; unmatched bases: 11. The CDR3 is 16 residues long. Germline loops: CDR1 MDHEN, CDR2 SYDVKM. The CDR3 coding sequence is TGTGCCAGCAGTCCCCCCCCTAGCGGGGGGACCCATGAGCAGTTCTTC. Translating gives CASSPPPSGGTHEQFF.

The V and J genes are TRBV3-1 and TRBJ1-2; D is undetermined. Trimming took off 1 base at V and 0 bases at J, with 6 bases between the two ends. The CDR3 consists of 14 residues. CDR1 is LGHDT and CDR2 is YNNKEL in the germline V gene (reference sequence). The CDR3 reads CASSQGRANYGYTF. The CDR3 region has the DNA TGTGCCAGCAGCCAAGGCCGGGCTAACTATGGCTACACCTTC.

In this sample, this clonotype turned up many times. This chain connects TRBV7-2 to TRBJ2-2; D may be TRBD2 (5 bases). CDR3 length equals 15 residues. Germline CDR1 reads SGHTA; CDR2 reads FQGNSA. V shed 5 bases and J shed 1 base, with 11 bases lying between them. DNA of the CDR3: TGTGCCAGCAGCAGAGGGCCAGGGAACACCGGGGAGCTGTTTTTT. Translating it yields CASSRGPGNTGELFF.

This sequence joins TRBV3-1 and TRBJ1-2; D not certain. The germline CDR1 and CDR2 sequences are LGHDT and YNNKEL (reference sequence). Trimming took off 0 bases at V and 8 bases at J, with 13 bases between the two ends. The CDR3 runs 14 residues. CDR3 coding DNA: TGTGCCAGCAGCCAAGACAGTCTTTATAGCGGCTACACCTTC. Its protein is CASSQDSLYSGYTF.

This clonotype was counted at least ten times. The V call is TRBV5-1, the J call TRBJ1-3; no definite D call. The V and J ends lost 0 bases and 4 bases respectively, with 14 bases between them. Germline V gene lookup returns CDR1 SGHRS and CDR2 YFSETQ. The CDR3 runs to 16 residues. CDR3 in amino acids: CASSLVSGIAGNTIYF. The CDR3 region has the DNA TGCGCCAGCAGCTTGGTTTCTGGAATAGCGGGAAACACCATATATTTT.